One and the same sample provided the 7 T cell receptor beta chains below, sequenced in a study of T cells in Graves' hyperthyroidism and ophthalmopathy. TCR beta CDR3 regions were amplified from RNA. First-round RT-PCR of the TCR CDR3 relied on the HTBI primer set. TCRdb used MiXCR to reprocess the multiplex PCR reads, holding one entry per CDR3 protein. The sample comprises around 300,000 distinct CDR3 sequences, 14% of which are singletons, and about 26% rests with the top ten. The material sequenced was blood. These receptors originate from a woman under 40 with Graves' hyperthyroidism.

The rearrangement links TRBV19 to TRBJ2-1; D unresolved. Germline-derived CDR1 and CDR2 are LNHDA and SQIVND (reference sequence). V was trimmed by 5 bases and J by 0 bases, leaving 11 bases between them. The CDR3 covers 15 residues. DNA for the CDR3: TGTGCCAGTAGTTACGCAGGAAACTCCTACAATGAGCAGTTCTTC. The encoded protein is CASSYAGNSYNEQFF.

This clonotype showed up many times. The chain joins TRBV28 to TRBJ1-5; 8 bases match TRBD1. This CDR3 is built from 20 residues. The ends lost 2 bases at V and 0 bases at J; junction bases unmatched: 15. CDR1 MDHEN and CDR2 SYDVKM come from the germline V gene. The CDR3 loop is CASSLARQGMTVYSNQPQHF. CDR3 in DNA: TGTGCCAGCAGTTTAGCCCGACAGGGGATGACGGTGTATAGCAATCAGCCCCAGCATTTT.

The chain employs TRBV6-1 and TRBJ1-1, with D tentatively TRBD1 (5 bases). The germline V gene has CDR1 MNHNS and CDR2 SASEGT. The CDR3 has 15 residues. V was clipped by 6 bases and J by 4 bases, with 18 bases between them. The CDR3 here is CASSPLGRQGTEAFF. CDR3 DNA sequence: TGTGCCAGCAGCCCCCTAGGGCGGCAGGGCACTGAAGCTTTCTTT.

Regarding this clonotype: Since a much larger clone is just one base distant, this may be a read error. This chain uses TRBV11-2 with TRBJ2-5; 9 bases match TRBD1. Trimming took 5 bases from V and 5 from J; bases not matched to a gene: 12. Germline V gives CDR1 SGHAT, CDR2 FQNNGV. This CDR3 has 16 residues. This chain's CDR3 is CASSPTAGTGRETQYF. The DNA of the CDR3 is TGTGCCAGCAGCCCCACCGCCGGGACAGGGAGGGAGACCCAGTACTTC.

This clonotype was counted between two and nine times. The genes are TRBV19 and TRBJ2-3; D remains unclear. Trimming took off 9 bases at V and 0 bases at J, with 10 bases between the two ends. CDR1 and CDR2 from the germline V gene are LNHDA and SQIVND (reference sequence). The CDR3 runs 13 residues. Here the CDR3 reads CASGVSSTDTQYF. In DNA, the CDR3 is TGTGCCAGCGGAGTTTCTAGCACAGATACGCAGTATTTT.

This sequence joins TRBV30 and TRBJ2-7; TRBD2 agrees at 9 bases. The CDR3 runs 16 residues. Unmatched junction bases numbered 12, after V lost 2 bases and J lost 4 bases. From germline, CDR1 is GTSNPN and CDR2 SVGIG (reference sequence). The CDR3 sequence is CAWSRFGGLAQYEQYF. As DNA, the CDR3 is TGTGCCTGGAGTCGCTTCGGGGGACTAGCCCAATACGAGCAGTACTTC.

A note on this clonotype: One junction end does not reproduce the germline sequence, and a read error may be involved. The chain links TRBV18 to TRBJ1-6; unclear D gene. Germline-derived CDR1 and CDR2 are KGHSH and LQKENI. There are 13 residues in the CDR3. This chain's CDR3 is CASSPNLGSEQYF. As DNA, the CDR3 is TGTGCCAGCTCACCAAATTTAGGAAGCGAGCAGTACTTT.